This T cell receptor (beta chain) is drawn from a study of blood T cell repertoires in COVID-19. In terms of age and location, participants ranged from roughly 18 to 100 years and lived in about 25 US areas. From germline, CDR1 is MNHEY and CDR2 SVGAGI. There are 15 residues in the CDR3. Trimming left V 7 bases short and J 0 bases short, with 13 bases between. How the authors handled the data: Amplification with reference gene primers provided the estimates of nucleated cell counts. Sequenced by immunoSEQ multiplex PCR; TCRdb stores in-frame clones only, minus some. V, J and clone size derive from that table, while D and trimming were established from the DNA sequence. The sample carries roughly 270,000 clones, roughly 85% recorded once.

The sequence derives from a woman aged 45-65 years who had recovered from COVID-19. This rearrangement joins TRBV6-5 to TRBJ2-1, with D perhaps TRBD2 (6 bases). The sequenced sample consisted of PBMCs or T cells enriched from blood (not recorded which). The CDR3 sequence is CASTRDWSSYNEQFF. CDR3 in DNA: TGTGCCAGCACCCGGGACTGGAGCTCCTACAATGAGCAGTTCTTC.